This is a list of T cell receptor beta chains from one sample in a study of cytomegalovirus exposure and HLA in healthy donors. Sequenced by immunoSEQ multiplex PCR; TCRdb stores in-frame clones only, minus some. The sample holds roughly 130,000 clones, 70% to 85% seen once. Sequencing was performed on PBMCs. These receptors were taken from a woman between 55 and 75 years old in good health and CMV-seropositive. Each CDR3 is given with its conserved first and last residue. D genes are given only for firm matches. Rows may omit the clone size; those that give it use once, few, many or a size class.

v_call	d_call	j_call	clone_size	cdr3_nt	cdr3_aa
TRBV9	.	TRBJ2-2	.	TGTGCCAGCAGCCCTACAAGTGTGGGGGGGCCGGGGGAGCTGTTTTTT	CASSPTSVGGPGELFF
TRBV7-9	.	TRBJ2-7	.	TGTGCCAGCAGCTTAGATGGCCGATCCTACGAGCAGTACTTC	CASSLDGRSYEQYF
TRBV6-5	.	TRBJ1-1	once	TGTGCCAGCAGTCGATCCAGGTTCACTGAAGCTTTCTTT	CASSRSRFTEAFF
TRBV29-1	.	TRBJ1-1	.	TGCAGCGTTTATAAACAGAGCACTGAAGCTTTCTTT	CSVYKQSTEAFF
TRBV28	TRBD1	TRBJ1-5	.	TGTGCCAGCCAGGGGGCGTCAGGCAATCAGCCCCAGCATTTT	CASQGASGNQPQHF
TRBV9	TRBD1	TRBJ2-5	few	TGTGCCAGCAGCGACCGGACAGGCACAGAGACCCAGTACTTC	CASSDRTGTETQYF
TRBV7-3	.	TRBJ2-5	.	TGTGCCAGCAGCTTTGGCGGTAAAGAGACCCAGTACTTC	CASSFGGKETQYF
TRBV29-1	TRBD2	TRBJ2-7	.	TGCAGCGTTGAGAGACAGCGGGGGGAACAGTACTTC	CSVERQRGEQYF
TRBV6-5	.	TRBJ1-1	.	TGTGCCAGCAGCGAATGGTGGCAGGACAAAGCTTTCTTT	CASSEWWQDKAFF
TRBV27	.	TRBJ2-3	.	TGTGCCAGTAGTTTGCAGGGTGCAGATACGCAGTATTTT	CASSLQGADTQYF
TRBV2	.	TRBJ1-4	.	TGTGCCAGCAATCGTCGGCAGGGCGATGAAAAACTGTTTTTT	CASNRRQGDEKLFF
TRBV13	TRBD1	TRBJ1-1	.	TGTGCCAGCAGCCCCCACACGAGACAGGGTCTCTTGAACACTGAAGCTTTCTTT	CASSPHTRQGLLNTEAFF
TRBV2	.	TRBJ2-7	.	TGTGCCAGCAGGGGCAAGGAGCAGTACTTC	CASRGKEQYF
TRBV5-1	.	TRBJ1-5	.	TGCGCCAGCAGCTTGGGGGGGCTCAATCAGCCCCAGCATTTT	CASSLGGLNQPQHF
TRBV10-3	.	TRBJ2-3	few	TGTGCCATCAGTGAGTCGACAGCTCGCACAGATACGCAGTATTTT	CAISESTARTDTQYF
TRBV10-1	TRBD1	TRBJ1-2	.	TGCGCCAGCAGTAAGGACAGGGGATATGGCTACACCTTC	CASSKDRGYGYTF